This entry lists 15 T cell receptor beta chains sequenced from one sample in a study of monozygotic twins with inflammatory bowel disease. For each CDR3 protein, TCRdb gives one entry from its re-call of the 5' RACE reads, without DNA. This sample contains over 200,000 distinct CDR3 sequences. The sequencing sample was made of blood. The receptors were sampled from a human donor with ulcerative colitis or Crohn's disease, or a healthy co-twin of an affected twin (not recorded which).

V and J are TRBV27 and TRBJ2-2; TCRdb's D call of TRBD1 is untestable without DNA. Germline CDR1 and CDR2: MNHEY and SMNVEV (reference sequence). This CDR3 contains 15 residues. CDR3 region: CASSLFGTGAGELFF.

CDR3 in amino acids: CASSLASSMIMETQYF. The chain employs TRBV7-6 and TRBJ2-5. The CDR3 length is 16 residues. The germline CDR1 and CDR2 sequences are SGHVS and FNYEAQ.

J is TRBJ1-4 and V is TRBV7-8; TCRdb's D call, TRBD1, is unchecked because there is no DNA. The germline V gene encodes CDR1 SGHVS and CDR2 FQNEAQ. CDR3 length: 15 amino acids. This CDR3 reads CASSLSGQFNEKLFF.

The chain employs TRBV6-2 or TRBV6-3 and TRBJ2-4; absent DNA, TCRdb's TRBD1 call cannot be checked. The CDR3 has 18 amino acids. The V gene's germline CDR1 is MNHEY and CDR2 SVGEGT. The CDR3 loop reads CASSYSTDAPLAKNIQYF.

The chain has TRBV6-1 and TRBJ2-2; as DNA is missing, the TRBD2 call by TCRdb cannot be tested. The V gene's germline CDR1 is MNHNS and CDR2 SASEGT. The length of the CDR3 is 17 residues. The CDR3 region is CASSAFKSAGSTGELFF.

V is TRBV5-1 and J is TRBJ2-1; the TRBD2 assignment by TCRdb is unverifiable without DNA. This CDR3 contains 15 residues. The V gene's germline CDR1 is SGHRS and CDR2 YFSETQ. CDR3: CASSLAGLQRDEQFF.

This rearrangement joins TRBV3-1 to TRBJ1-5; with no DNA, the TCRdb D assignment of TRBD1 cannot be verified. The CDR3 has 15 amino acids. CDR1 is LGHDT, CDR2 YNNKEL, per germline (reference sequence). Here the CDR3 reads CASSQGAGTRQPQHF.

The rearrangement uses TRBV5-1 and TRBJ2-7. Germline CDR1 reads SGHRS; CDR2 reads YFSETQ. There are 14 residues in the CDR3. The CDR3 reads CASSPRQSSDEQYF. Together with reference TRBV5-1 and TRBJ2-7, the CDR3 gives the full variable domain: KAGVTQTPRYLIKTRGQQVTLSCSPISGHRSVSWYQQTPGQGLQFLFEYFSETQRNKGNFPGRFSGRQFSNSRSEMNVSTLELGDSALYLCASSPRQSSDEQYFGPGTRLTVT.

The chain couples TRBV5-6 to TRBJ1-1; with no DNA, the TCRdb D assignment of TRBD1 cannot be verified. CDR1 and CDR2 (germline): SGHDT, YYEEEE. CDR3 size: 15 residues. The CDR3 is CASRYRTGSNTEAFF.

The V and J genes are TRBV28 and TRBJ1-1; TCRdb gives TRBD1 as the D gene, but with no DNA this cannot be confirmed. Germline V gives CDR1 MDHEN, CDR2 SYDVKM. The CDR3 has 15 residues. CDR3 in amino acids: CATRGGWAANTEAFF.

The chain combines TRBV5-1 with TRBJ1-1; TCRdb's D call, TRBD1, is unchecked because there is no DNA. The V gene's germline CDR1 is SGHRS and CDR2 YFSETQ. CDR3 length: 17 residues. The CDR3 here is CASSPETNRDFHTEAFF.

V gene TRBV18 combines with J gene TRBJ1-5. The CDR3 loop spans 14 amino acids. Germline V gene sequence: CDR1 KGHSH, CDR2 LQKENI. The CDR3 is CASSRQGYDQPQHF.

The CDR3 is CASSYQQGVYNEQFF. This chain links TRBV6-8 with TRBJ2-1; TCRdb's D gene call, TRBD2, goes unchecked for lack of DNA. The CDR3 loop spans 15 amino acids. From germline, CDR1 is MNHGY and CDR2 SAAAGT.

The rearrangement uses TRBV29-1 and TRBJ2-1; TCRdb's D call of TRBD1 is untestable without DNA. CDR1 is SQVTM and CDR2 is ANQGSEA in the germline V gene. The CDR3 runs to 14 residues. CDR3 residues: CSVEGTGNYNEQFF.

This clonotype ranks as medium-sized in terms of frequency. The rearrangement joins TRBV5-1 to TRBJ2-1; absent DNA, TCRdb's TRBD1 call cannot be checked. This CDR3 contains 11 residues. Germline CDR1 and CDR2: SGHRS and YFSETQ. The chain's CDR3 is CASSLQGHQFF.